This T cell receptor beta chain was documented in a study of cytomegalovirus exposure and HLA in healthy donors. Study summary: From HLA-typed donors, an early data release held around 85 million unique TCRs. Regarding the study as a whole: Later work showed greater clonal expansion in HLA-associated TCR beta chains than in equally common others. Of the V segments, some could not be distinguished, including TRBV6-2 and TRBV6-3, and were excluded.

Points on this clone: Its antigen is still unknown.

The PCR had 60 Vbeta and 13 Jbeta primers. Clones were read by immunoSEQ multiplex PCR, and TCRdb kept only the in-frame ones, dropping some. The sample yields about 110,000 clones, about 70% seen once. Trimming took 4 bases from V and 5 from J; bases not matched to a gene: 13. Germline lookup yields CDR1 MGHRA and CDR2 YSYEKL. The CDR3 is made up of 16 amino acids. The V and J genes are TRBV4-1 and TRBJ2-5; 7 positions match TRBD2. The specimen sequenced was PBMCs. The TCR comes from a man aged 50-59 years in good health and CMV-seropositive. The CDR3 nucleotides are TGCGCCAGCAGCCCCTCTCCGAGACTAGCTTGGGAGACCCAGTACTTC. Translation gives CASSPSPRLAWETQYF.